This T cell receptor (beta chain) was recorded in a study of T-cell reconstitution after alpha-beta-depleted transplantation in children (dated by TCRdb to 2016 to 2017). In terms of the full investigation: T-cell immune reconstitution after TCRalphabeta/CD19-depleted allogeneic hematopoietic cell transplantation in children was quantitatively tracked in the study by means of TCR repertoire profiling. Overall results and qualifications from the work: The apparently early recovery of alphabetaT-cell counts about two months after transplant reportedly depended on only several hundred rapidly expanded clones that came from non-depleted graft cells. In some patients, the high TCRbeta diversity seen at day 60 was put down to recipient T cells and intrathymic progenitors that had survived conditioning. Over subsequent months, a decline in hyperexpanded clone frequencies was noted, and after one year, T-cell counts and TCRbeta diversity were mostly ascribed to newly produced T cells.

According to the study, the label for this sample's treatment or condition signals: allogeneic hematopoietic cell transplantation with graft depleted of TCRalphabeta T cells and CD19 B cells. Transplant recipients were children who received TCRalphabeta/CD19-depleted allogeneic hematopoietic cell grafts. The library was prepared using PCR. The sample was run on an Illumina HiSeq 2500. TCR libraries were prepared with molecular barcoding, using unique molecular identifiers to normalize TCRbeta repertoire quantification. The raw public reads went through TCRdb reprocessing: fastp at Q25, MiXCR clone calling, in-frame beta chains kept. Every entry covers one CDR3 protein and lists the most common genes and DNA from its rows. The sample includes fewer than 150,000 distinct CDR3 sequences, with around a tenth observed a single time. 24% of the sample rests with the top ten. Cut back by 0 bases and 1 base, the V and J ends lie 7 bases apart. As encoded in the germline V gene, CDR1 is SGHRS while CDR2 is YFSETQ. The CDR3 sequence holds 14 residues, the cysteine and phenylalanine included. Solely the CDR3 DNA is kept, with 42 bases framed from the first base.

In regard to this clonotype: It lacks a known antigen. No qualities accompany the bases; no much larger clone lies one base away.

This TCR derives from a girl less than two years old who had a stem cell transplant for combined immunodeficiency, so the T cells may come from the graft donor. The rearrangement joined TRBV5-1 to TRBJ2-5; the D gene cannot be resolved reliably. The material was PBMCs, mostly from graft donor cells, obtained 180 days after TCRalphabeta/CD19-depleted stem cell transplant. For the CDR3, the sequence is CASSLEEPQETQYF. In nucleotides, the sequence is TGCGCCAGCAGCTTGGAGGAGCCCCAAGAGACCCAGTACTTC.